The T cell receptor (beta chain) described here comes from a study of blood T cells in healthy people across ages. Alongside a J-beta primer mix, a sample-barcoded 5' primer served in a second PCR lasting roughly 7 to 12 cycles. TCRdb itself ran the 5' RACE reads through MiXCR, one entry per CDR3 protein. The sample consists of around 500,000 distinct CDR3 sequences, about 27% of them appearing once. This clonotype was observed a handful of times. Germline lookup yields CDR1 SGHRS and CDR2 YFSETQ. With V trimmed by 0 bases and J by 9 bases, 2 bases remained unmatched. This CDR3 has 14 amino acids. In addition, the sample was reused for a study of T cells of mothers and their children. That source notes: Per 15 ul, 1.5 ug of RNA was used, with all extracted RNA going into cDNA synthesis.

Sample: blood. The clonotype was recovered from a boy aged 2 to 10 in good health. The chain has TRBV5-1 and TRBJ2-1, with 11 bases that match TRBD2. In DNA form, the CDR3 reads TGCGCCAGCAGCTTGGTAGCGGGGGGGCGTGAGCAGTTCTTC. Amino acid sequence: CASSLVAGGREQFF.